Presented here are 9 T cell receptor beta chains from one specimen sequenced in a study of T cell clones after liver transplantation. Profiled with immunoSEQ multiplex PCR; TCRdb holds only in-frame clones, not every one. The sample lists around 8,400 clones; 80% were seen once. This specimen was CD8+ T cells from blood, taken before liver transplant. The receptors shown here come from a human donor who received a liver transplant.

This chain links TRBV7-8 with TRBJ2-1; 9 bases match TRBD2. Trimming cost V 1 base and J 4 bases; bases outside gene matches: 5. In germline, CDR1 is SGHVS, CDR2 FQNEAQ. The CDR3 is made up of 16 amino acids. The chain's CDR3 is CASSLEAGGQYNEQFF. DNA for the CDR3: TGTGCCAGCAGCTTAGAGGCGGGGGGGCAATACAATGAGCAGTTCTTC.

V is TRBV5-8 and J is TRBJ1-5, with D maybe TRBD1 (6 bases). Germline V CDR1 and CDR2: SGHTS, YDEGEE. The CDR3 spans 14 residues. The V gene lost 6 bases and the J gene lost 6 bases, with 16 bases spanning the gap. CDR3: CASTGRGAVQPQHF. As DNA, the CDR3 is TGTGCCAGCACGGGTCGGGGGGCGGTTCAGCCCCAGCATTTT.

The chain carries TRBV6-1 and TRBJ1-1; D is undetermined. Trimming shortened V by 4 bases and J by 5 bases, and 11 bases separated the two germline ends. The CDR3 extends over 13 amino acids. Germline CDR1 and CDR2: MNHNS and SASEGT. The CDR3 loop is CASSAFTGTEAFF. DNA of the CDR3: TGTGCCAGCAGTGCGTTCACCGGGACTGAAGCTTTCTTT.

The rearrangement joins TRBV19 to TRBJ2-1, with a possible D match to TRBD1 (5 bases). This CDR3 is built from 15 residues. V lost 2 bases and J lost 11, with 19 bases in between. Germline V gene sequence: CDR1 LNHDA, CDR2 SQIVND (reference sequence). This CDR3 reads CASSILGALGKQQFF. The CDR3 coding sequence is TGTGCCAGTAGTATACTAGGGGCCCTAGGGAAACAGCAGTTCTTC.

V is TRBV10-3 and J is TRBJ2-1; 7 nucleotides agree with TRBD2. After removal of 2 bases from V and 3 bases from J, the junction contained 7 bases not matched to a gene. This CDR3 comprises 16 residues. Per germline, CDR1 ENHRY and CDR2 SYGVKD. The CDR3 here is CAISEPSGDLYNEQFF. DNA of the CDR3: TGTGCCATCAGTGAGCCCAGCGGGGACCTCTACAATGAGCAGTTCTTC.

This clone was detected only a few times. V and J are TRBV4-1 and TRBJ2-6, with 7 bases identical to TRBD1. Trimming cost V 7 bases and J 0 bases; bases outside gene matches: 9. CDR1 is MGHRA, CDR2 YSYEKL, per germline. The CDR3 extends over 17 amino acids. CDR3 region: CASKGQDLFSGANVLTF. The CDR3 DNA is TGCGCCAGCAAAGGACAGGACTTATTCTCTGGGGCCAACGTCCTGACTTTC.

CDR3 DNA: TGTGCCAGCAGTTACCAGACAGGGTACGAGCAGTACTTC. It codes for CASSYQTGYEQYF. The chain combines TRBV6-5 with TRBJ2-7; the match to TRBD1 covers 7 bases. Germline V gene sequence: CDR1 MNHEY, CDR2 SVGAGI. There are 13 residues in the CDR3. The ends lost 2 bases at V and 4 bases at J; junction bases unmatched: 2.

The chain is built from TRBV14 and TRBJ2-5, with 7 bases aligning to TRBD2. This CDR3 region has 15 residues. Trimming cost V 1 base and J 2 bases; bases outside gene matches: 4. CDR1 is SGHDN, CDR2 FVKESK, per germline. For the CDR3, the DNA is TGTGCCAGCAGCCAAGCGAGAGCGGGGCAAGAGACCCAGTACTTC. Translated: CASSQARAGQETQYF.

V and J are TRBV7-8 and TRBJ2-7, with D tentatively TRBD2 (5 bases). CDR1 and CDR2 from the germline V gene are SGHVS and FQNEAQ. This CDR3 contains 11 residues. The germline V and J ends were trimmed by 8 bases and 2 bases, with 7 bases remaining between them. The CDR3 DNA sequence: TGTGCCAGCTCGGGGACCTACGAGCAGTACTTC. It specifies CASSGTYEQYF.